This TCR beta chain was observed in a study of neurological immune-mediated disorders. Germline V gene lookup returns CDR1 SGDLS and CDR2 YYNGEE. The CDR3 runs 14 residues. Trimming took 0 bases from V and 0 from J, leaving 7 bases between them. TCRdb redid the calling of the 5' RACE reads with MiXCR, one entry per CDR3 protein. There are over 15,000 distinct CDR3 sequences in the sample; approximately 15% occur only once, and approximately 15% lies in the top ten. This clonotype was recorded at least ten times. The sample consisted of PBMCs. The clonotype comes from a man aged 55 to 69 with HTLV-1-associated myelopathy (HAM/TSP). The V gene is TRBV9, the J gene TRBJ2-7; D is ambiguous. The CDR3 DNA is TGTGCCAGCAGCGTAGAGGTGGGCTCCTACGAGCAGTACTTC. Its translation: CASSVEVGSYEQYF.